A selection of T cell receptor beta chains follows, all from one sample in a study of CD8+ T cells in alopecia areata. Some clones are missing from TCRdb's copy, which holds only in-frame ones; the method was immunoSEQ multiplex PCR. The sample lists about 140,000 clones, approximately 60% occurring once. The sequenced sample consisted of CD8+ T cells sorted from blood. These receptor sequences come from a human donor in good health. Both conserved end residues are part of each CDR3. D genes are given only for firm matches. Expanded clones get a size class; other rows say once, few or many, or leave the size out.

clone size	V gene	J gene	D gene	CDR3 protein	CDR3 DNA
NA	TRBV30	TRBJ1-4	TRBD1	CAWSTTGTVGEKLFF	TGTGCCTGGAGTACAACCGGGACAGTAGGGGAAAAACTGTTTTTT
NA	TRBV5-4	TRBJ2-3	NA	CASSLAGTSTDTQYF	TGTGCCAGCAGCTTGGCTGGGACTAGCACAGATACGCAGTATTTT
NA	TRBV30	TRBJ1-1	NA	CAWAPSLGTEAFF	TGTGCCTGGGCACCGTCACTGGGGACTGAAGCTTTCTTT
once	TRBV7-8	TRBJ2-1	TRBD2	CASSLRVGLAGDEQFF	TGTGCCAGCAGCTTACGGGTGGGACTAGCGGGAGATGAGCAGTTCTTC
NA	TRBV14	TRBJ2-3	NA	CASSHRLPRWGDTDTQYF	TGTGCCAGCAGCCACCGACTCCCACGTTGGGGAGACACAGATACGCAGTATTTT
NA	TRBV7-2	TRBJ2-7	NA	CASSLTGPSSYEQYF	TGTGCCAGCAGCCTAACAGGGCCATCCTCCTACGAGCAGTACTTC
NA	TRBV7-9	TRBJ1-5	NA	CASSPDGSYQPQHF	TGTGCCAGCAGCCCGGACGGATCCTATCAGCCCCAGCATTTT
few	TRBV29-1	TRBJ1-2	NA	CSVEDGTGGTYTF	TGCAGCGTTGAAGATGGAACCGGGGGTACCTACACCTTC
NA	TRBV29-1	TRBJ2-1	NA	CSVERPDSTANEQFF	TGCAGCGTTGAAAGGCCCGACTCCACTGCCAATGAGCAGTTCTTC
NA	TRBV4-2	TRBJ2-3	NA	CASSQGDSGDTQYF	TGTGCCAGCAGCCAAGGGGACTCCGGGGATACGCAGTATTTT
NA	TRBV29-1	TRBJ2-1	NA	CSVEGGTYNEQFF	TGCAGCGTTGAAGGGGGAACCTACAATGAGCAGTTCTTC
NA	TRBV27	TRBJ2-3	NA	CASSSMGGRTDTQYF	TGTGCCAGCAGTTCGATGGGGGGTAGGACAGATACGCAGTATTTT
NA	TRBV4-1	TRBJ2-3	TRBD2	CASSPSGGRADTQYF	TGCGCCAGCAGCCCCTCTGGCGGGAGGGCGGATACGCAGTATTTT
NA	TRBV11-3	TRBJ1-5	NA	CASSLDLPRANQPQHF	TGTGCCAGCAGCTTAGATCTACCCAGGGCGAATCAGCCCCAGCATTTT
NA	TRBV25-1	TRBJ2-3	NA	CASSEWENTQYF	TGTGCCAGCAGTGAATGGGAAAATACGCAGTATTTT
NA	TRBV5-6	TRBJ2-5	NA	CASNKDPQETQYF	TGTGCCAGCAACAAAGATCCGCAAGAGACCCAGTACTTC